A single sample is the source of the 9 T cell receptor beta chains below, sequenced in a study of blood T cell repertoires in COVID-19. Some clones are missing from TCRdb's copy, which holds only in-frame ones; the method was immunoSEQ multiplex PCR. This sample has 130,000 to 150,000 clones, with about 84% found just once. The sample consisted of peripheral blood. The receptors were sampled from a human donor in a cohort sampled during active COVID-19.

J is TRBJ1-3 and V is TRBV10-3, with a possible D match to TRBD1 (5 bases). In germline, CDR1 is ENHRY, CDR2 SYGVKD. This CDR3 is built from 15 residues. V was clipped by 3 bases and J by 0 bases, with 9 bases between them. The DNA for the CDR3 is TGTGCCATCAGTGACGGGGGTAACTCTGGAAACACCATATATTTT. This gives the protein CAISDGGNSGNTIYF.

This clone has only one observation. The chain is built from TRBV4-2 and TRBJ1-3; 8 positions match TRBD1. There are 15 residues in the CDR3. V lost 1 base and J lost 4; bases outside the gene matches: 3. The germline V gene encodes CDR1 LGHNA and CDR2 YNFKEQ. The CDR3 here is CASSQGTGTGNTIYF. The CDR3 DNA sequence: TGTGCCAGCAGCCAAGGGACAGGGACAGGAAACACCATATATTTT.

This chain uses TRBV5-1 with TRBJ2-3; 9 positions match TRBD2. Germline loops: CDR1 SGHRS, CDR2 YFSETQ. CDR3 length equals 15 residues. The trim removed 4 bases at V and 0 bases at J, leaving 3 bases unmatched. The CDR3 DNA reads TGCGCCAGCAGCGTTAGCGGGGGAAGCACAGATACGCAGTATTTT. It translates to CASSVSGGSTDTQYF.

This sequence joins TRBV30 and TRBJ2-1; 10 nucleotides line up with TRBD2. V gave up 2 bases and J gave up 8 bases; unmatched junction bases: 6. This CDR3 region has 14 residues. Germline CDR1 and CDR2: GTSNPN and SVGIG (reference sequence). CDR3 in amino acids: CAWSSSGGVDEQFF. The CDR3 DNA reads TGTGCCTGGAGTTCGAGCGGGGGGGTCGATGAGCAGTTCTTC.

The chain uses TRBV6-1 and TRBJ2-5; 8 bases agree with TRBD2. There are 16 residues in the CDR3. The germline gives CDR1 MNHNS, CDR2 SASEGT. V lost 1 base and J lost 5; bases outside the gene matches: 9. Written as DNA, the CDR3 is TGTGCCAGCAGTGAAGGAGTCAGCGGGGGAAGGGAGACCCAGTACTTC. Its protein product is CASSEGVSGGRETQYF.

This chain connects TRBV29-1 to TRBJ2-7, with D possibly matching TRBD1 (5 bases). Germline loops: CDR1 SQVTM, CDR2 ANQGSEA. Trimming cost V 4 bases and J 5 bases, with 12 bases left between them. The CDR3 sequence is 12 residues long. CDR3 bases: TGCAGCGTTGGCGTGACAGCCCACGAGCAGTACTTC. Amino acids: CSVGVTAHEQYF.

The chain uses TRBV27 and TRBJ2-5; 10 bases agree with TRBD2. CDR1 MNHEY and CDR2 SMNVEV come from the germline V gene (reference sequence). Trimming took 5 bases from V and 5 from J; bases not matched to a gene: 11. The CDR3 consists of 16 residues. The chain's CDR3 is CASSRIGTSVWETQYF. As DNA, the CDR3 is TGTGCCAGCAGTAGGATCGGGACTAGCGTTTGGGAGACCCAGTACTTC.

This chain uses TRBV12-3 or TRBV12-4 with TRBJ1-6; no firm D call. The CDR3 contains 13 residues. Trimming left V 6 bases short and J 7 bases short, with 10 bases between. CDR3 DNA: TGTGCCAGCAGCCCGAGAGGGAATTCACCCCTCCACTTT. Encoded protein: CASSPRGNSPLHF.

Here the CDR3 DNA reads TGTGCCAGCAGCTTCCAGGGAAGCATGAACACTGAAGCTTTCTTT. It is translated as CASSFQGSMNTEAFF. V and J are TRBV5-4 and TRBJ1-1; D perhaps matches TRBD1 (5 bases). Trimming removed 2 bases from V and 0 bases from J, with 11 bases in between. From germline, CDR1 is SGHNT and CDR2 YYREEE (reference sequence). CDR3 length: 15 residues. The whole variable domain, filled in from reference TRBV5-4 and TRBJ1-1, reads ETGVTQSPTHLIKTRGQQVTLRCSSQSGHNTVSWYQQALGQGPQFIFQYYREEENGRGNFPPRFSGLQFPNYSSELNVNALELDDSALYLCASSFQGSMNTEAFFGQGTRLTVV.